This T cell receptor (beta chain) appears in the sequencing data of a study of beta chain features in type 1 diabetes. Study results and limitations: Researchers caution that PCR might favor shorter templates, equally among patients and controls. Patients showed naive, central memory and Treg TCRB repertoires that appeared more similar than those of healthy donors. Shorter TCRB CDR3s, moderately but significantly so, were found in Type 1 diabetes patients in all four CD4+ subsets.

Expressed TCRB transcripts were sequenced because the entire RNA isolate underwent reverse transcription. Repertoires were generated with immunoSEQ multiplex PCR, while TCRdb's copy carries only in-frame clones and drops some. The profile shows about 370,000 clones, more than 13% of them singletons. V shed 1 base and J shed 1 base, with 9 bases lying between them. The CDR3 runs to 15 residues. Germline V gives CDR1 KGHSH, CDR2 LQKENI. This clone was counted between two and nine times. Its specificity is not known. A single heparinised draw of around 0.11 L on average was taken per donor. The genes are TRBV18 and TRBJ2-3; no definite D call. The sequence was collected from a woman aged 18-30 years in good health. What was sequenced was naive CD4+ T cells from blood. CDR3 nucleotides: TGTGCCAGCTCACCACGAGTTTTGGGCACAGATACGCAGTATTTT. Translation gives CASSPRVLGTDTQYF.